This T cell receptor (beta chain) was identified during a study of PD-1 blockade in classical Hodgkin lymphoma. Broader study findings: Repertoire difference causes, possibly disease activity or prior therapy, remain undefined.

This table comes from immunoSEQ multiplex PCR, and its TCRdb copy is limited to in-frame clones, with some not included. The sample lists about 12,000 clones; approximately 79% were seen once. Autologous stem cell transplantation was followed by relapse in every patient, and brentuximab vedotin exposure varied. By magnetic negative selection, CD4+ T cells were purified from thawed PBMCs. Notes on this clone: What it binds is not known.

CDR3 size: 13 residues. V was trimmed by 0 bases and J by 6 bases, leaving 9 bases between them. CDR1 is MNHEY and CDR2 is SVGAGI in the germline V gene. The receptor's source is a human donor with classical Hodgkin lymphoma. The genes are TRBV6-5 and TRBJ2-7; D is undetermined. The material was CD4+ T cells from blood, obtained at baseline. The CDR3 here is CASSYSKTGEQYF. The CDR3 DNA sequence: TGTGCCAGCAGTTACTCGAAAACGGGCGAGCAGTACTTC.